This T cell receptor (beta chain) was identified during a study of technical replicates of blood from several donors. Data came from immunoSEQ multiplex PCR; TCRdb stores just in-frame clones and leaves some out. The sample includes around 84,000 clones, 97% seen only once; the top ten take around 0.18%. Germline V gene lookup returns CDR1 SQVTM and CDR2 ANQGSEA. The CDR3 is made up of 14 amino acids. The V end lost 4 bases, the J end lost 1 base, and 11 bases lay between the germline ends. The sequence came from a human donor in good health. The chain links TRBV29-1 to TRBJ2-1, with D maybe TRBD2 (5 bases). The sequenced sample was T cells isolated from PBMCs. The chain's CDR3 is CSVGGRLSYNEQFF. Here the CDR3 DNA reads TGCAGCGTTGGAGGGCGGTTATCCTACAATGAGCAGTTCTTC.